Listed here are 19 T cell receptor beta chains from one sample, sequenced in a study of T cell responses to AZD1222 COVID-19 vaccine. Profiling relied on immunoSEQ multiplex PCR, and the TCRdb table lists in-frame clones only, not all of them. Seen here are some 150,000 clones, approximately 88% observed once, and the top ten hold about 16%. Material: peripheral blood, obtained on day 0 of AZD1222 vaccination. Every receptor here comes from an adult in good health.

The CDR3 DNA follows: TGTGCCAGCAGCAGATTAGGAAGGGGCAGCTCTGGAAACACCATATATTTT. Amino acid sequence: CASSRLGRGSSGNTIYF. This chain links TRBV7-2 with TRBJ1-3; the D gene is possibly TRBD1 (5 bases). The CDR3 runs 17 residues. Per the germline V gene, CDR1 is SGHTA and CDR2 is FQGNSA. V dropped 5 bases and J dropped 0 bases, with 17 bases sitting between them.

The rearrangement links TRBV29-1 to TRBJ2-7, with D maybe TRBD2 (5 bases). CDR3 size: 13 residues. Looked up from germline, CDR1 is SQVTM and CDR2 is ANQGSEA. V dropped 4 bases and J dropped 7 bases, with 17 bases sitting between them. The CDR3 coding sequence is TGCAGCGTTGGAAAAGTGAGGGATCGGGAGCAGTACTTC. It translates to CSVGKVRDREQYF.

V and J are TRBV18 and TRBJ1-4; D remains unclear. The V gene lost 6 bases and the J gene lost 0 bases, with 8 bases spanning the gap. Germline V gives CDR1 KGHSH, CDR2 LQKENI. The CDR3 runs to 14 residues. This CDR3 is CASSPTATNEKLFF. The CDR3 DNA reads TGTGCCAGCTCGCCGACCGCAACTAATGAAAAACTGTTTTTT.

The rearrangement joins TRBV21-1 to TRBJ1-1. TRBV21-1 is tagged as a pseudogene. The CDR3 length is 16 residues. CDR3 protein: CASSKGEEQVNTEAFF. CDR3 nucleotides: TGTGCCAGCAGCAAAGGGGAGGAACAGGTAAACACTGAAGCTTTCTTT.

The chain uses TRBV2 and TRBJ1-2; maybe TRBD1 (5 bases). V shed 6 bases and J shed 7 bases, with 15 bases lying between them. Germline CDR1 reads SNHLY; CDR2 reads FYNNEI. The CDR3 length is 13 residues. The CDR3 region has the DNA TGTGCCAGCAGGACAGAGGGGACCTCTGGCTACACCTTC. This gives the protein CASRTEGTSGYTF.

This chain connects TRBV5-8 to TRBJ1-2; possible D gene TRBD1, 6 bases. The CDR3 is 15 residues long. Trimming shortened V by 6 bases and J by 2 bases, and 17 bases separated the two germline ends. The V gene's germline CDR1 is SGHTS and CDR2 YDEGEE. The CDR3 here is CASIPLGGRNYGYTF. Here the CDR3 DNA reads TGTGCCAGCATCCCCTTAGGGGGACGGAACTATGGCTACACCTTC.

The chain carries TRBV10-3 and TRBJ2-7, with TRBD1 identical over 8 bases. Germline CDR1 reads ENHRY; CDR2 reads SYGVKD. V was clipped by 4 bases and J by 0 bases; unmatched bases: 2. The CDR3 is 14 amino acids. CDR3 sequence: CAISAQGDSYEQYF. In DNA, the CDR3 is TGTGCCATCAGTGCACAGGGGGACTCCTACGAGCAGTACTTC.

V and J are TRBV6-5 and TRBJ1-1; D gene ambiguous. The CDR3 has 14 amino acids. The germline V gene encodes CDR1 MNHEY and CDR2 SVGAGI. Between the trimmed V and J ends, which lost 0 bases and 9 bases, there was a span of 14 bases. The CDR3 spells CASSYSGLQNKAFF. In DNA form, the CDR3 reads TGTGCCAGCAGTTACTCTGGGTTACAAAACAAAGCTTTCTTT.

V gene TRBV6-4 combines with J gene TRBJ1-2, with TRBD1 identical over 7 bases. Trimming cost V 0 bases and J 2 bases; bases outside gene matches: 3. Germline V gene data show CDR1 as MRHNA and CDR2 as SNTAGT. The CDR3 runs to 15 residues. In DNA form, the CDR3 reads TGTGCCAGCAGTGACTCGACGACAGGGAACTATGGCTACACCTTC. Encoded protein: CASSDSTTGNYGYTF.

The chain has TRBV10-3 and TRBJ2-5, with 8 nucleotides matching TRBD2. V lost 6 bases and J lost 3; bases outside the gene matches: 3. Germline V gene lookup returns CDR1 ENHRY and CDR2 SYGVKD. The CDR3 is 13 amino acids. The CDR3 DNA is TGTGCCATCAGCTTGACTAGCGAAGAGACCCAGTACTTC. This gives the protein CAISLTSEETQYF.

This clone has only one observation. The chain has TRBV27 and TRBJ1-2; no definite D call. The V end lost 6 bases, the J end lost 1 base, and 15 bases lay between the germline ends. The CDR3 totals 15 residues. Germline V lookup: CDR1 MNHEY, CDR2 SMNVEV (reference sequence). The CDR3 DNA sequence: TGTGCCAGCAGGTCATTGAATGGGAATAACTATGGCTACACCTTC. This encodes CASRSLNGNNYGYTF.

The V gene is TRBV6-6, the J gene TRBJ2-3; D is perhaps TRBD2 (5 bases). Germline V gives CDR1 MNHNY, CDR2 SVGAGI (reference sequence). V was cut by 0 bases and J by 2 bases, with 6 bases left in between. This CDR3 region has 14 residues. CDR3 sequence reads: CASSYSTTTDTQYF. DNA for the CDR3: TGTGCCAGCAGTTACTCGACTACCACAGATACGCAGTATTTT.

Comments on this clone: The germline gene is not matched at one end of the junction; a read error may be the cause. For the CDR3, the DNA is TGTGCCACGAGTGCAGGCCCCTTTGGAAACACCTTC. Encoded protein: CATSAGPFGNTF. The genes are TRBV24-1 and TRBJ1-2; the D is unclear. CDR1 and CDR2 from the germline V gene are KGHDR and SFDVKD. The CDR3 contains 12 residues.

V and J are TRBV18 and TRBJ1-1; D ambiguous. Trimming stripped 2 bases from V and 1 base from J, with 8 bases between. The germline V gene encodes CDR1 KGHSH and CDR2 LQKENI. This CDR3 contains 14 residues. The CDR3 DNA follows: TGTGCCAGCTCACCATGGCAGGAGAACACTGAAGCTTTCTTT. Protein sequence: CASSPWQENTEAFF.

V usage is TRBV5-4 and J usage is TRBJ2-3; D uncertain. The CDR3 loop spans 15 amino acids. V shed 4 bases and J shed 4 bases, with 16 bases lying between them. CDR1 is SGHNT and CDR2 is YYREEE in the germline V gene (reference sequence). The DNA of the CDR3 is TGTGCCAGCAGCACACCCACAGTAGCAGCAGATACGCAGTATTTT. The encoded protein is CASSTPTVAADTQYF.

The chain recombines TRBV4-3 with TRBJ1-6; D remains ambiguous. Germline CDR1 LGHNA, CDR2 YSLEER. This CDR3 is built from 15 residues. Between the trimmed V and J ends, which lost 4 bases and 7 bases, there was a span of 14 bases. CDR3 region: CASSPVDGLNSPLHF. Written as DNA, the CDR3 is TGCGCCAGCAGCCCGGTTGACGGACTAAATTCACCCCTCCACTTT.

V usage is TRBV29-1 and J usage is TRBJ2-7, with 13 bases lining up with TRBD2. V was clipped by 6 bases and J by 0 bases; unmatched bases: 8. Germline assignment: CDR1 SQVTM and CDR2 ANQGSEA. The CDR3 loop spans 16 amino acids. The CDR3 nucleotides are TGCAGCGTGGAGGGACTAGCGGGGAGAAGCTCCTACGAGCAGTACTTC. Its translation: CSVEGLAGRSSYEQYF.

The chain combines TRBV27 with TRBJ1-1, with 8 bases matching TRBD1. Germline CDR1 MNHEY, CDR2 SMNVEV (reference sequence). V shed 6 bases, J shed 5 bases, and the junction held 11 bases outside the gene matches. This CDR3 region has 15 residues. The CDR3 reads CASRLIDRGGTEAFF. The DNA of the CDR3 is TGTGCCAGCAGGCTCATCGACAGGGGAGGGACTGAAGCTTTCTTT.

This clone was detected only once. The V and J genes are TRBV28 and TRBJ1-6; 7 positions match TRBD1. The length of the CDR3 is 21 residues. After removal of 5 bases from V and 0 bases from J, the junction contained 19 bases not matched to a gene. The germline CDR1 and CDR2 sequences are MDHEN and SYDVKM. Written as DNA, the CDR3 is TGTGCCAGCAGTCCCCTGGGGCTGGCAGGGGGTTTAAGCTCCTATAATTCACCCCTCCACTTT. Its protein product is CASSPLGLAGGLSSYNSPLHF.